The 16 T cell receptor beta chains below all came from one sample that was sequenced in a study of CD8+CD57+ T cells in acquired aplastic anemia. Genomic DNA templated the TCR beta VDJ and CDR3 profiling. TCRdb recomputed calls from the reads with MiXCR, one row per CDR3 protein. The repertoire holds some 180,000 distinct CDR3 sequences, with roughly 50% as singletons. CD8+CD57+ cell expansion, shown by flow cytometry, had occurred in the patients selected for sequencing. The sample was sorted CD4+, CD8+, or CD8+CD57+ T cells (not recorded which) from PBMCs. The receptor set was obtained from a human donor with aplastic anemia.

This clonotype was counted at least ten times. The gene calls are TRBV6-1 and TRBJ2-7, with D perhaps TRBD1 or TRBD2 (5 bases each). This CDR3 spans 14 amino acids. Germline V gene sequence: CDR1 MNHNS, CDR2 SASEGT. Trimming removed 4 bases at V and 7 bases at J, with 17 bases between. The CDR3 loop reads CASSVGRGTGEQYF. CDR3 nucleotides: TGTGCCAGCAGTGTTGGACGAGGGACGGGGGAGCAGTACTTC.

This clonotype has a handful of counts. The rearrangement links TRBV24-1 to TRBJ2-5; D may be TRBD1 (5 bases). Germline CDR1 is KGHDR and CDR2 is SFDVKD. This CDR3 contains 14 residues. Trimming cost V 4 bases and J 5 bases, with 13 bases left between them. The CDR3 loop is CATSDPDTLETQYF. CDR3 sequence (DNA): TGTGCCACCAGTGACCCGGACACGTTGGAGACCCAGTACTTC.

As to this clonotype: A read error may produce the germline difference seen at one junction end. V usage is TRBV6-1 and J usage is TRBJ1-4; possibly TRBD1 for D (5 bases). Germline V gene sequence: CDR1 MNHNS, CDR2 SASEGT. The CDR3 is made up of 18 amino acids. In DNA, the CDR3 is TGTGCCAGCAGGAGCCGCCTGGGAAGCGGGGCAACTAATGAAAGACTGTTTTTT. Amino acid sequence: CASRSRLGSGATNERLFF.

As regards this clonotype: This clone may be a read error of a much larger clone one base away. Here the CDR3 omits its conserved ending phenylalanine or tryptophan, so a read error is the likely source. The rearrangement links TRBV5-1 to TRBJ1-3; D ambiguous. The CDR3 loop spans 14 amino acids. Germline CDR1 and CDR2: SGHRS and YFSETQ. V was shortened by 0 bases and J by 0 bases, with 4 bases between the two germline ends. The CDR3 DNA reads TGCGCCAGCAGCTTGGGCTACTCTGGAAACACCATATATCTT. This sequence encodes CASSLGYSGNTIYL.

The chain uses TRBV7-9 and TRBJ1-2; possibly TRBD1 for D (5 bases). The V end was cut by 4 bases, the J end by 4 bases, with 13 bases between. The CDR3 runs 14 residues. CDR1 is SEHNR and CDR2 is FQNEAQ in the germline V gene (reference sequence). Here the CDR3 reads CASSSQGVSYGYTF. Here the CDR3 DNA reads TGTGCCAGCAGCTCCCAGGGTGTTTCCTATGGCTACACCTTC. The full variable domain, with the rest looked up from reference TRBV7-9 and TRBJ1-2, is DTGVSQNPRHKITKRGQNVTFRCDPISEHNRLYWYRQTLGQGPEFLTYFQNEAQLEKSRLLSDRFSAERPKGSFSTLEIQRTEQGDSAMYLCASSSQGVSYGYTFGSGTRLTVV.

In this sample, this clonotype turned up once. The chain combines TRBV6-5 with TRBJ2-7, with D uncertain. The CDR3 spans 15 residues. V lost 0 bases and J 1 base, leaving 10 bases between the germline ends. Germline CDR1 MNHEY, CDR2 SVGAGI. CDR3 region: CASSYSTGVSYEQYF. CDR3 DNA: TGTGCCAGCAGTTACTCGACGGGCGTTTCCTACGAGCAGTACTTC.

The CDR3 is CASSSTSGVKDTQYF. In DNA, the CDR3 is TGTGCCAGCAGCTCGACTAGCGGGGTAAAGGATACGCAGTATTTT. The J gene is TRBJ2-3, the V gene TRBV11-2, with 11 bases aligning to TRBD2. The CDR3 runs 15 residues. The trim removed 4 bases at V and 6 bases at J, leaving 6 bases unmatched. Germline CDR1 and CDR2: SGHAT and FQNNGV.

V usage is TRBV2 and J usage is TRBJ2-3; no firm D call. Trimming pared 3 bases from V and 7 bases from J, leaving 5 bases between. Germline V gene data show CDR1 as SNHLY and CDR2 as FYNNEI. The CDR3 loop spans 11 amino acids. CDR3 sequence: CASSDFYTQYF. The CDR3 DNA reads TGTGCCAGCAGTGATTTTTATACGCAGTATTTT.

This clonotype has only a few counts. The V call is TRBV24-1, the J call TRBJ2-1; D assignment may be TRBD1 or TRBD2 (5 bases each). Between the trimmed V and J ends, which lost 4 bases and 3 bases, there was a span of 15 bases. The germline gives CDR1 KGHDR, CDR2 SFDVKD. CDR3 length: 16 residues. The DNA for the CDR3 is TGTGCCACCAGTGACCCCGGGACCGAGAACTACAATGAGCAGTTCTTC. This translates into CATSDPGTENYNEQFF.

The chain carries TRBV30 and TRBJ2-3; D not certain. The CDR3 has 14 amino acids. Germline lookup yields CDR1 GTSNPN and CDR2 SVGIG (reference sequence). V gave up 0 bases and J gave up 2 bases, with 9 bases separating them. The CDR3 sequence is CAWSVGQYTDTQYF. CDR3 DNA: TGTGCCTGGAGTGTTGGGCAGTACACAGATACGCAGTATTTT.

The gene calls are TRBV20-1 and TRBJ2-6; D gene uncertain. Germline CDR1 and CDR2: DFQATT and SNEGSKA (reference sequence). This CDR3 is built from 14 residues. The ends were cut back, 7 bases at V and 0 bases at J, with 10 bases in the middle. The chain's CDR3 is CSVPDRSGANVLTF. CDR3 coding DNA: TGCAGTGTTCCGGATCGCTCTGGGGCCAACGTCCTGACTTTC.

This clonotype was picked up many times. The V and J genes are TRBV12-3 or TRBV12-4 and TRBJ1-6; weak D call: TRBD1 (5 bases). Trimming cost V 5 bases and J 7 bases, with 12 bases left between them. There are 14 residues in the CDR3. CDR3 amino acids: CASSIRGVNSPLHF. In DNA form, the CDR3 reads TGTGCCAGCAGTATCCGGGGCGTAAATTCACCCCTCCACTTT.

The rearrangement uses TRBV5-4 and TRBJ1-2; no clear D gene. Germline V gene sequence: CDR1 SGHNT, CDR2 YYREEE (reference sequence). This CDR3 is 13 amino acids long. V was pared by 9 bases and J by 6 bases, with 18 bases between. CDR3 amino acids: CAIRSSGTDGYTF. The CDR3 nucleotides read TGTGCCATCCGGTCCAGCGGCACAGATGGCTACACCTTC.

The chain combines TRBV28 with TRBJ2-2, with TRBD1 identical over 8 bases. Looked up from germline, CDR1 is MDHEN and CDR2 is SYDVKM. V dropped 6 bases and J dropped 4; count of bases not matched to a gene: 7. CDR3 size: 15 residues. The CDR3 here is CASSTGQATTGELFF. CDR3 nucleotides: TGTGCCAGCAGCACGGGACAGGCCACCACCGGGGAGCTGTTTTTT.

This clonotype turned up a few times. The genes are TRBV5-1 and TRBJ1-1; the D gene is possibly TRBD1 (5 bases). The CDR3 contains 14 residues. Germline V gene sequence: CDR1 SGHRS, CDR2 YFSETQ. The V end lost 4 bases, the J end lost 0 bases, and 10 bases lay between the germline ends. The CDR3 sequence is CASSEQEVNTEAFF. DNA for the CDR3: TGCGCCAGCAGCGAACAGGAGGTGAACACTGAAGCTTTCTTT.

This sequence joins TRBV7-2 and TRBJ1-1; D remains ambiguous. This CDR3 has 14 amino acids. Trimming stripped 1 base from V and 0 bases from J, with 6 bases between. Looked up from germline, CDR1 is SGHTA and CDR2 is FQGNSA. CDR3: CASSLDLLNTEAFF. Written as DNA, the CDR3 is TGTGCCAGCAGCTTAGACCTATTGAACACTGAAGCTTTCTTT.